This is a list of T cell receptor beta chains from one sample in a study of blood T cell repertoires in COVID-19. Generated by immunoSEQ multiplex PCR, the TCRdb table keeps only in-frame clones and is missing some. The sample shows approximately 350,000 clones, about 89% of them seen only once. Specimen: peripheral blood. These receptors were obtained from a man in his forties with acute or convalescent COVID-19. CDR3s include the opening cysteine and the closing phenylalanine or tryptophan. The D gene is left open where the match is weak. Only some rows state a clone size, as once, few, many or a class for expanded clones.

clone_size: NA
j_call: TRBJ1-1
d_call: NA
v_call: TRBV30
cdr3_nt: TGTGCCTGGAGTGGGGGGGAGGGCACTGAAGCTTTCTTT
cdr3_aa: CAWSGGEGTEAFF

clone_size: NA
j_call: TRBJ2-5
d_call: NA
v_call: TRBV11-2
cdr3_nt: TGTGCCAGCAGCCCCTGGGGCAGCCCAGAGACCCAGTACTTC
cdr3_aa: CASSPWGSPETQYF

clone_size: once
j_call: TRBJ2-7
d_call: NA
v_call: TRBV3-1/TRBV3-2
cdr3_nt: TGTGCCAGCAGCCAACGGTTCTACGAGCAGTACTTC
cdr3_aa: CASSQRFYEQYF

clone_size: NA
j_call: TRBJ2-4
d_call: NA
v_call: TRBV28
cdr3_nt: TGTGCCAGCAGTTTAGGAGGGGCAGGGGGAAACATTCAGTACTTC
cdr3_aa: CASSLGGAGGNIQYF

clone_size: NA
j_call: TRBJ1-3
d_call: TRBD1
v_call: TRBV7-9
cdr3_nt: TGTGCCAGCAGCTTTTCAGGGGGCAGTGGAAACACCATATATTTT
cdr3_aa: CASSFSGGSGNTIYF

clone_size: NA
j_call: TRBJ2-5
d_call: TRBD1
v_call: TRBV9
cdr3_nt: TGTGCCAGCAGCTTCCGGGACAGGGAAGGTGAGACCCAGTACTTC
cdr3_aa: CASSFRDREGETQYF

clone_size: NA
j_call: TRBJ1-6
d_call: NA
v_call: TRBV6-2/TRBV6-3
cdr3_nt: TGTGCCAGCAGTTACGATTGGGGGGATTCACCCCTCCACTTT
cdr3_aa: CASSYDWGDSPLHF

clone_size: once
j_call: TRBJ2-7
d_call: TRBD2
v_call: TRBV3-1/TRBV3-2
cdr3_nt: TGTGCCAGCAGCCAGGATAGCGGGAGGAGGTACGAGCAGTACTTC
cdr3_aa: CASSQDSGRRYEQYF

clone_size: NA
j_call: TRBJ2-7
d_call: TRBD1
v_call: TRBV7-8
cdr3_nt: TGTGCCAGCAGCTTACGGGACAGGGGCTACGAGCAGTACTTC
cdr3_aa: CASSLRDRGYEQYF

clone_size: NA
j_call: TRBJ2-3
d_call: TRBD2
v_call: TRBV10-3
cdr3_nt: TGTGCCATGAGAAGCGGGAGCCCCACAGATACGCAGTATTTT
cdr3_aa: CAMRSGSPTDTQYF

clone_size: NA
j_call: TRBJ1-5
d_call: TRBD1
v_call: TRBV5-4
cdr3_nt: TGTGCCAGCAGCTTGGATCCAGGGGGCAGGCAGCCCCAGCATTTT
cdr3_aa: CASSLDPGGRQPQHF

clone_size: NA
j_call: TRBJ1-6
d_call: NA
v_call: TRBV11-1
cdr3_nt: TGTGCCAGCAGCTTAGTGGCAGATAATTCACCCCTCCACTTT
cdr3_aa: CASSLVADNSPLHF

clone_size: NA
j_call: TRBJ2-3
d_call: NA
v_call: TRBV5-4
cdr3_nt: TGTGCCAGCGGGGGGGCGGATACGCAGTATTTT
cdr3_aa: CASGGADTQYF

clone_size: NA
j_call: TRBJ1-2
d_call: NA
v_call: TRBV19
cdr3_nt: TGTGCCAGTAGTATAGCAACCAGGAGGGGCTTCGACGATGGCTACACCTTC
cdr3_aa: CASSIATRRGFDDGYTF

clone_size: NA
j_call: TRBJ1-2
d_call: NA
v_call: TRBV7-9
cdr3_nt: TGTGCCAGCAGCTTACCATTAAGCTCGGGCTACACCTTC
cdr3_aa: CASSLPLSSGYTF

clone_size: NA
j_call: TRBJ2-1
d_call: TRBD2
v_call: TRBV15
cdr3_nt: TGTGCCACCAGCAGGATCCAACTAGCGGGAGACAATGAGCAGTTCTTC
cdr3_aa: CATSRIQLAGDNEQFF

clone_size: once
j_call: TRBJ2-1
d_call: TRBD2
v_call: TRBV27
cdr3_nt: TGTGCCAGCAGGACGGGGGGGCCCCTTAACAATGAGCAGTTCTTC
cdr3_aa: CASRTGGPLNNEQFF

clone_size: NA
j_call: TRBJ1-1
d_call: TRBD1
v_call: TRBV4-2
cdr3_nt: TGTGCCAGCAGCACTCGACAGGGCGCGAACACTGAAGCTTTCTTT
cdr3_aa: CASSTRQGANTEAFF

clone_size: NA
j_call: TRBJ2-3
d_call: TRBD1
v_call: TRBV30
cdr3_nt: TGTGCCTGGAGCCCCGGACAGGGGACGCAGTATTTT
cdr3_aa: CAWSPGQGTQYF

clone_size: few
j_call: TRBJ1-2
d_call: NA
v_call: TRBV29-1
cdr3_nt: TGCAGCGTTGGCCGACACAACTATGGCTACACCTTC
cdr3_aa: CSVGRHNYGYTF

clone_size: many
j_call: TRBJ1-5
d_call: NA
v_call: TRBV19
cdr3_nt: TGTGCCAGTAGTTCAGGTTATGAGCCCCAGCATTTT
cdr3_aa: CASSSGYEPQHF

clone_size: NA
j_call: TRBJ1-1
d_call: TRBD1
v_call: TRBV2
cdr3_nt: TGTGCCAGCAGCGGACAGGGGATGAACACTGAAGCTTTCTTT
cdr3_aa: CASSGQGMNTEAFF

clone_size: NA
j_call: TRBJ2-5
d_call: TRBD1
v_call: TRBV4-2
cdr3_nt: TGTGCCAGCAGCCAAGGGACAGGGCCGCTGGAGACCCAGTACTTC
cdr3_aa: CASSQGTGPLETQYF

clone_size: NA
j_call: TRBJ2-7
d_call: TRBD2
v_call: TRBV4-3
cdr3_nt: TGCGCCAGCAGCCCTCAGACTAGCGGGGGGCTACCCTACGAGCAGTACTTC
cdr3_aa: CASSPQTSGGLPYEQYF

clone_size: NA
j_call: TRBJ1-1
d_call: NA
v_call: TRBV6-5
cdr3_nt: TGTGCCAGCAGTTACTCCTGGAACACTGAAGCTTTCTTT
cdr3_aa: CASSYSWNTEAFF

clone_size: NA
j_call: TRBJ2-1
d_call: NA
v_call: TRBV19
cdr3_nt: TGTGCCAGTAGTAAAAGTAGGGGTAGCTCCTACAATGAGCAGTTCTTC
cdr3_aa: CASSKSRGSSYNEQFF

clone_size: NA
j_call: TRBJ1-5
d_call: NA
v_call: TRBV7-9
cdr3_nt: TGTGCCAGCAGCTCCGGGAATCGCAATCAGCCCCAGCATTTT
cdr3_aa: CASSSGNRNQPQHF

clone_size: NA
j_call: TRBJ2-3
d_call: TRBD2
v_call: TRBV5-4
cdr3_nt: TGTGCCAGCAGCAAAGCGGGAGCAAGCGCAGATACGCAGTATTTT
cdr3_aa: CASSKAGASADTQYF

clone_size: few
j_call: TRBJ1-4
d_call: TRBD1
v_call: TRBV3-1/TRBV3-2
cdr3_nt: TGTGCCAGCAGCAACCGGGACAGGCATGAAAAACTGTTTTTT
cdr3_aa: CASSNRDRHEKLFF

clone_size: NA
j_call: TRBJ1-2
d_call: TRBD1
v_call: TRBV6-5
cdr3_nt: TGTGCCAGCAGTAGGGACAGCTTTAACTATGGCTACACCTTC
cdr3_aa: CASSRDSFNYGYTF

clone_size: NA
j_call: TRBJ1-1
d_call: TRBD1
v_call: TRBV27
cdr3_nt: TGTGCCAGCAGAATCTTGGACAGGGAGGCTGAAGCTTTCTTT
cdr3_aa: CASRILDREAEAFF

clone_size: once
j_call: TRBJ1-2
d_call: NA
v_call: TRBV9
cdr3_nt: TGTGCCAGCATCTATCTTCCGGGAAACTATGGCTACACCTTC
cdr3_aa: CASIYLPGNYGYTF

clone_size: NA
j_call: TRBJ1-4
d_call: NA
v_call: TRBV29-1
cdr3_nt: TGCAGCGCCGTGACTAATGAAAAACTGTTTTTT
cdr3_aa: CSAVTNEKLFF

clone_size: NA
j_call: TRBJ2-3
d_call: TRBD2
v_call: TRBV11-2
cdr3_nt: TGTGCCAGCCGACTAGCGGGACGCACAGATACGCAGTATTTT
cdr3_aa: CASRLAGRTDTQYF

clone_size: NA
j_call: TRBJ2-3
d_call: TRBD2
v_call: TRBV2
cdr3_nt: TGTGCCACCTCTAGCGGGAGGGCCTCAGATACGCAGTATTTT
cdr3_aa: CATSSGRASDTQYF

clone_size: few
j_call: TRBJ2-1
d_call: TRBD2
v_call: TRBV29-1
cdr3_nt: TGCAGCGTAGGACTAGCGGGAGTGGGTGAGCAGTTCTTC
cdr3_aa: CSVGLAGVGEQFF

clone_size: NA
j_call: TRBJ1-2
d_call: NA
v_call: TRBV7-2
cdr3_nt: TGTGCCACCCGTCCGCTAGGAGGGGGCTACACCTTC
cdr3_aa: CATRPLGGGYTF

clone_size: NA
j_call: TRBJ1-1
d_call: NA
v_call: TRBV7-9
cdr3_nt: TGTGCCAGCAGCTCCACGCCACAGGGAGAGGCGGAAGCTTTCTTT
cdr3_aa: CASSSTPQGEAEAFF

clone_size: NA
j_call: TRBJ2-1
d_call: TRBD2
v_call: TRBV28
cdr3_nt: TGTGCCAGCAGTCTACCTTTAGATCGGACTAGTCCCTGGAGGAATGAGCAGTTCTTC
cdr3_aa: CASSLPLDRTSPWRNEQFF

clone_size: NA
j_call: TRBJ1-4
d_call: TRBD1
v_call: TRBV6-5
cdr3_nt: TGTGCCAGCAGTTATTTAGGGACAGGGGTTGAAAAACTGTTTTTT
cdr3_aa: CASSYLGTGVEKLFF

clone_size: NA
j_call: TRBJ1-2
d_call: TRBD1
v_call: TRBV5-5
cdr3_nt: TGTGCCAGCAGCTTGGACGGACAGGGGGCCGGTGGCTACACCTTC
cdr3_aa: CASSLDGQGAGGYTF

clone_size: NA
j_call: TRBJ2-1
d_call: TRBD2
v_call: TRBV7-8
cdr3_nt: TGTGCCAGCAGCGGCGGACCGCTGGGACTAGCGGGAGATGGGAAGCAGTTCTTC
cdr3_aa: CASSGGPLGLAGDGKQFF

clone_size: NA
j_call: TRBJ2-4
d_call: NA
v_call: TRBV18
cdr3_nt: TGTGCCAGCTCACCGGTCCAGGATAGGGCCAAAAACATTCAGTACTTC
cdr3_aa: CASSPVQDRAKNIQYF

clone_size: NA
j_call: TRBJ2-3
d_call: TRBD1
v_call: TRBV15
cdr3_nt: TGTGCCACCAGGTCCCACAGGGGTACAGATACGCAGTATTTT
cdr3_aa: CATRSHRGTDTQYF